The clone carrying this T cell receptor (beta chain) was observed at least ten times. The junction had 14 bases not matched to a gene; V was cut back by 6 bases and J by 0 bases. This CDR3 comprises 18 residues. These data come from a study of T-cell memory formation after mild COVID-19. TCRdb re-derived calls from the 5' RACE reads in MiXCR, one entry per CDR3 protein. The repertoire consists of 200,000 to 300,000 distinct CDR3 sequences, with 15% occurring once and the leading ten covering 2.1%. The sequence derives from an adult woman who had mild COVID-19 (a few samples of this study predate the infection). Cell type and time point are not known. The V and J genes are TRBV12-3 or TRBV12-4 and TRBJ2-5; 9 nucleotides agree with TRBD1. The sample consisted of PBMCs or a T cell subset sorted from them (not recorded which). The DNA for the CDR3 is TGTGCCAGCAGCCAGGGGACAGGGCGATTTCGGAACCAAGAGACCCAGTACTTC. Translated, it gives CASSQGTGRFRNQETQYF.